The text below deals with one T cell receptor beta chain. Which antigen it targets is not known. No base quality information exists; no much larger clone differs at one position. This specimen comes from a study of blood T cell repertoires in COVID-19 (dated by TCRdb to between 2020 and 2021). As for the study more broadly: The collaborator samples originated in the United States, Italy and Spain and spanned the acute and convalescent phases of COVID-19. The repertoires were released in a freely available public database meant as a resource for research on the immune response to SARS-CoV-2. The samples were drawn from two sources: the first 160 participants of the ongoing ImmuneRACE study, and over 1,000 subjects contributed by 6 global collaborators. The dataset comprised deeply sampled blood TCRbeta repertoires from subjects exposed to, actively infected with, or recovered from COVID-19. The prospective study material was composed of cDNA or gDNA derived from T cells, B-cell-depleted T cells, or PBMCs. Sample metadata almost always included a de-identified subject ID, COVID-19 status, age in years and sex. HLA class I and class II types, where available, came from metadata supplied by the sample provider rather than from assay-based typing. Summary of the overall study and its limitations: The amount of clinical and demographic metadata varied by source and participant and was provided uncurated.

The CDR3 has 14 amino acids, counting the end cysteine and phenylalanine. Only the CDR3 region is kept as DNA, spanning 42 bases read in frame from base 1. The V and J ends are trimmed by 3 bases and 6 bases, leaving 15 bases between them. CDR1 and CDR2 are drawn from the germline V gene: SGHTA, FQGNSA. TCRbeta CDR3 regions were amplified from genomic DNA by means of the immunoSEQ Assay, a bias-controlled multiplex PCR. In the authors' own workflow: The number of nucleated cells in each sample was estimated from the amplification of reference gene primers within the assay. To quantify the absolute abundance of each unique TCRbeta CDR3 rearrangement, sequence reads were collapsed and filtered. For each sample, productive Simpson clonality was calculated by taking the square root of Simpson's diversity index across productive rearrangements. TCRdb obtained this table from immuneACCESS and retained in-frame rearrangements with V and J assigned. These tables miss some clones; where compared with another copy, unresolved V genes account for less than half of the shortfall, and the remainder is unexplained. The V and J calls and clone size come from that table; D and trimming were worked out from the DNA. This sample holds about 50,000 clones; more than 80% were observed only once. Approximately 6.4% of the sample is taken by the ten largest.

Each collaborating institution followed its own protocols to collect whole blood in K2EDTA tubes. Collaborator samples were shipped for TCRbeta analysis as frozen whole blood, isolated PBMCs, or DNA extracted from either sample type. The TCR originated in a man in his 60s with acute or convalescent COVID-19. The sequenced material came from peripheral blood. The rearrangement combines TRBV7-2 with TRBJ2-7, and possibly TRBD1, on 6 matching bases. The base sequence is TGTGCCAGCAGCTTTCGACAGGTCCCTTCCGAGCAGTACTTC. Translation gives CASSFRQVPSEQYF.